The 8 T cell receptor beta chains below were found in one sample sequenced in a study of blood T cells in healthy people across ages. Using a J-beta primer mix together with a sample-barcoded 5' primer, a second PCR was run for 7 to 11 cycles. In TCRdb, the 5' RACE reads were re-called with MiXCR into one record per CDR3 protein. The sample records hundreds of thousands of distinct CDR3 sequences, under 30% being singletons. Specimen: blood. These receptors were collected from a woman at least 80 years old in good health.

This clonotype was detected a few times. The CDR3 here is CASSLKHGTGELFF. CDR3 coding DNA: TGTGCCAGCAGCTTAAAGCACGGCACCGGGGAGCTGTTTTTT. The rearrangement joins TRBV7-2 to TRBJ2-2; no clear D. Germline V gives CDR1 SGHTA, CDR2 FQGNSA. The CDR3 totals 14 residues. The V end lost 2 bases, the J end lost 4 bases, and 8 bases lay between the germline ends.

This chain uses TRBV24-1 with TRBJ1-4; TRBD1 is a possible D gene (5 bases). The CDR3 runs 14 residues. Germline V lookup: CDR1 KGHDR, CDR2 SFDVKD. Trimming removed 6 bases at V and 3 bases at J, with 10 bases between. The DNA for the CDR3 is TGTGCCACCAGTCAAAGGGGCCCTAATGAAAAACTGTTTTTT. Translation gives CATSQRGPNEKLFF.

Turning to this clonotype: A read error is possible here, since a much larger clone lies one base away. This chain connects TRBV10-1 to TRBJ2-1; D is ambiguous. The CDR3 has 12 amino acids. CDR1 WNHNN and CDR2 SYGVQD come from the germline V gene (reference sequence). CDR3 sequence: CTGYFTYNEQFF. DNA of the CDR3: TGCACCGGCTACTTCACCTACAATGAGCAGTTCTTC.

This clonotype appeared many times. In DNA form, the CDR3 reads TGTGCCAGCAGCTCAATAGCGGGGCGGGAGACCCAGTACTTC. Protein product: CASSSIAGRETQYF. The V call is TRBV7-9, the J call TRBJ2-5, with 8 bases identical to TRBD2. Germline V gene lookup returns CDR1 SEHNR and CDR2 FQNEAQ (reference sequence). The J segment lost 5 bases and the V segment lost 4 bases, leaving 6 bases of the junction unmatched. The CDR3 is 14 amino acids.

This clonotype came up a few times. The chain couples TRBV5-4 to TRBJ2-7, with D perhaps being TRBD1 or TRBD2 (5 bases each). Between the trimmed V and J ends, which lost 0 bases and 6 bases, there was a span of 19 bases. Germline V lookup: CDR1 SGHNT, CDR2 YYREEE (reference sequence). CDR3 length: 16 residues. CDR3 nucleotide sequence: TGTGCCAGCAGCTTGGGAGGGAGAGGGGCCTACGGCGAGCAGTACTTC. It codes for CASSLGGRGAYGEQYF.

This clonotype appeared a single time. A junction boundary mismatches the germline segment, possibly from a read error. The chain links TRBV11-2 to TRBJ1-2, with D unclear. Looked up from germline, CDR1 is SGHAT and CDR2 is FQNNGV. The CDR3 is 13 residues long. The CDR3 region has the DNA TGTGCCAACAGCTTAGGCCCTAACTATGGCTACACCTTC. Amino acid sequence: CANSLGPNYGYTF.

The CDR3 bases are TGCAGTGCTCGGACTAACGGGGGGGGAGAGACCCAGTACTTC. Translated, it gives CSARTNGGGETQYF. The J gene is TRBJ2-4, the V gene TRBV20-1; 8 bases match TRBD2. The J call may be faulty, since TRBJ2-5 better matches the DNA end. The CDR3 runs to 14 residues. Germline CDR1 reads DFQATT; CDR2 reads SNEGSKA (reference sequence).

This clonotype appeared many times. V usage is TRBV12-3 or TRBV12-4 and J usage is TRBJ2-1; no definite D call. With 4 bases removed from V and 8 bases from J, the gap between germline ends came to 9 bases. The CDR3 has 12 amino acids. The CDR3, as DNA: TGTGCCAGCAGTTGGGGTTGGGATGAGCAGTTCTTC. Translated: CASSWGWDEQFF.